These 17 T cell receptor beta chains share one sample of origin, sequenced in a study of blood T cell repertoires in COVID-19. The method was immunoSEQ multiplex PCR; TCRdb's version includes in-frame clones alone and lacks a portion of them. The data show 200,000 to 250,000 clones, with around 83% seen just once and just under 7.5% held by the top ten. The sequencing sample was made of peripheral blood. These TCRs come from a woman aged 50 to 60 with acute or convalescent COVID-19.

The V and J genes are TRBV11-2 and TRBJ1-2; possibly TRBD1 for D (5 bases). The CDR3 contains 14 residues. CDR1 SGHAT and CDR2 FQNNGV come from the germline V gene. The V end lost 2 bases, the J end lost 8 bases, and 15 bases lay between the germline ends. CDR3 bases: TGTGCCAGCAGCTTAAGTGGCGGGGGGTTCGGCTACACCTTC. Protein sequence: CASSLSGGGFGYTF. The full variable domain, in which reference TRBV11-2 and TRBJ1-2 provide the parts outside the CDR3, is EAGVAQSPRYKIIEKRQSVAFWCNPISGHATLYWYQQILGQGPKLLIQFQNNGVVDDSQLPKDRFSAERLKGVDSTLKIQPAKLEDSAVYLCASSLSGGGFGYTFGSGTRLTVV.

The rearrangement joins TRBV7-2 to TRBJ2-5, with a possible D match to TRBD2 (5 bases). Trimming cost V 0 bases and J 0 bases, with 8 bases left between them. The V gene's germline CDR1 is SGHTA and CDR2 FQGNSA. This CDR3 is 15 amino acids long. CDR3 nucleotides: TGTGCCAGCAGCTTAGCAGCGGCGTACCAAGAGACCCAGTACTTC. It yields the protein CASSLAAAYQETQYF.

Worth noting for this clone: The identical CDR3 is also encoded by other nucleotide sequences in the sample. The chain combines TRBV5-1 with TRBJ1-5, with D tentatively TRBD1 (6 bases). Trimming removed 0 bases from V and 5 bases from J, with 9 bases in between. This CDR3 is 14 amino acids long. In germline, CDR1 is SGHRS, CDR2 YFSETQ. The CDR3 DNA reads as TGCGCCAGCAGCTTGGAGGGGGGGGATCAGCCCCAGCATTTT. It specifies CASSLEGGDQPQHF.

The chain has TRBV27 and TRBJ2-7; 7 nucleotides align to TRBD2. The germline gives CDR1 MNHEY, CDR2 SMNVEV (reference sequence). J lost 2 bases, V lost 3 bases, and 1 base had no gene match. The CDR3 is made up of 13 amino acids. Here the CDR3 DNA reads TGTGCCAGCAGTTTGGCGGGGGCCTACGAGCAGTACTTC. It encodes CASSLAGAYEQYF.

The J gene is TRBJ1-5, the V gene TRBV6-1, with a possible D match to TRBD1 (6 bases). Germline lookup yields CDR1 MNHNS and CDR2 SASEGT. The CDR3 loop spans 17 amino acids. Trimming stripped 2 bases from V and 1 base from J, with 15 bases between. CDR3 bases: TGTGCCAGCAGTGAACGGGCGGGGGGCTGGAGCAATCAGCCCCAGCATTTT. As protein: CASSERAGGWSNQPQHF.

The table lists this clone with many counts. CDR3 region: CASSLAGRSSYEQYF. CDR3 DNA sequence: TGCGCCAGCAGCTTGGCAGGGAGGAGCTCCTACGAGCAGTACTTC. V is TRBV5-1 and J is TRBJ2-7, with D maybe TRBD2 (6 bases). Germline lookup yields CDR1 SGHRS and CDR2 YFSETQ. The V gene lost 0 bases and the J gene lost 0 bases, with 10 bases spanning the gap. The CDR3 length is 15 residues.

V usage is TRBV6-5 and J usage is TRBJ2-1; 7 bases map to TRBD2. The CDR3 consists of 15 residues. V lost 2 bases, J lost 7 bases, and 8 bases stayed unmatched. CDR1 is MNHEY and CDR2 is SVGAGI in the germline V gene. CDR3 bases: TGTGCCAGCAGTTACGGGAGGGGCTGGGGGAATGAGCAGTTCTTC. It specifies CASSYGRGWGNEQFF.

The chain is built from TRBV19 and TRBJ2-1, with TRBD1 as a possible D gene (6 bases). Germline lookup yields CDR1 LNHDA and CDR2 SQIVND (reference sequence). V dropped 7 bases and J dropped 6 bases, with 10 bases sitting between them. This CDR3 is built from 12 residues. In nucleotides, the CDR3 is TGTGCCAGTACTAACAGGGTCAATGAGCAGTTCTTC. It specifies CASTNRVNEQFF.

The chain links TRBV10-3 to TRBJ1-5; perhaps TRBD1 as D (5 bases). The length of the CDR3 is 13 residues. Trimming cost V 8 bases and J 1 base, with 9 bases left between them. Germline V gene data show CDR1 as ENHRY and CDR2 as SYGVKD. In DNA, the CDR3 is TGTGCCATCTCGGGGGAAAGCAATCAGCCCCAGCATTTT. It codes for CAISGESNQPQHF.

This clone was seen a handful of times. This chain uses TRBV6-1 with TRBJ1-6, with no clear D. Germline assignment: CDR1 MNHNS and CDR2 SASEGT. The CDR3 runs to 15 residues. V lost 1 base, J lost 10 bases, and 14 bases lay in between. The CDR3 here is CASSEGQPGLSPLHF. CDR3 nucleotides: TGTGCCAGCAGTGAAGGGCAGCCCGGACTCTCACCCCTCCACTTT.

V is TRBV27 and J is TRBJ2-7; 9 bases line up with TRBD2. Unmatched junction bases numbered 5, after V lost 4 bases and J lost 1 base. Germline V gives CDR1 MNHEY, CDR2 SMNVEV (reference sequence). The CDR3 length is 15 residues. In DNA form, the CDR3 reads TGTGCCAGCAGTTATAGCGGGGGCCCATCCTACGAGCAGTACTTC. Translating it yields CASSYSGGPSYEQYF.

This clone was detected only once. The rearrangement uses TRBV7-9 and TRBJ2-2; 7 bases fit TRBD2. There are 18 residues in the CDR3. Germline-derived CDR1 and CDR2 are SEHNR and FQNEAQ (reference sequence). The ends lost 1 base at V and 0 bases at J; junction bases unmatched: 8. The CDR3 DNA reads TGTGCCAGCAGCTTAGGAGTCGGCGGGGGTGCGAACACCGGGGAGCTGTTTTTT. Its protein product is CASSLGVGGGANTGELFF.

The chain employs TRBV6-6 and TRBJ2-3; TRBD1 might be the D (6 bases). The V gene's germline CDR1 is MNHNY and CDR2 SVGAGI (reference sequence). The CDR3 extends over 15 amino acids. Trimming shortened V by 6 bases and J by 2 bases, and 15 bases separated the two germline ends. The CDR3 is CASRPGQIFTDTQYF. The CDR3 DNA is TGTGCCAGCAGGCCGGGACAAATTTTCACAGATACGCAGTATTTT.

Concerning this clone: Additional DNA sequences in this sample encode the identical CDR3. The chain combines TRBV6-1 with TRBJ2-7; D call uncertain. This CDR3 has 15 residues. Germline V CDR1 and CDR2: MNHNS, SASEGT. The V gene lost 2 bases and the J gene lost 0 bases, with 11 bases spanning the gap. The DNA for the CDR3 is TGTGCCAGCAGTGAAAGAGGCACTGGCTCCTACGAGCAGTACTTC. It is translated as CASSERGTGSYEQYF.

The CDR3 bases are TGTGCCAGCAGTGAAGGTGGGCAGGGGGCGCGGAGCGAGCAGTACTTC. Encoded protein: CASSEGGQGARSEQYF. The chain joins TRBV6-1 to TRBJ2-7; 8 bases are shared with TRBD1. V dropped 1 base and J dropped 6; count of bases not matched to a gene: 11. Germline V gene sequence: CDR1 MNHNS, CDR2 SASEGT. The CDR3 runs 16 residues.

This clone was picked up a small number of times. The rearrangement links TRBV21-1 to TRBJ1-6; TRBD1, the D gene given by the table, was not confirmed from the DNA. TRBV21-1 is annotated as a pseudogene. The CDR3 sequence is 13 residues long. CDR3 DNA sequence: TGTGCCAGTTTTACAGGGATGTATTCACCCCTCCACTTT. Its translation is CASFTGMYSPLHF.

V usage is TRBV7-9 and J usage is TRBJ1-3, with D perhaps matching TRBD1 (5 bases). CDR1 and CDR2 (germline): SEHNR, FQNEAQ (reference sequence). This CDR3 contains 15 residues. Trimming took off 5 bases at V and 0 bases at J, with 11 bases between the two ends. The chain's CDR3 is CASSLPGLSGNTIYF. In nucleotides, the CDR3 is TGTGCCAGCAGCCTACCGGGACTCTCTGGAAACACCATATATTTT. The full variable domain, with the rest looked up from reference TRBV7-9 and TRBJ1-3, is DTGVSQNPRHKITKRGQNVTFRCDPISEHNRLYWYRQTLGQGPEFLTYFQNEAQLEKSRLLSDRFSAERPKGSFSTLEIQRTEQGDSAMYLCASSLPGLSGNTIYFGEGSWLTVV.